This TCR beta chain stems from a study of T cells in tumors and immune-related adverse events (dated by TCRdb to the early 2020s). The CDR1 and CDR2 encoded by the germline V gene are MNHNS and SASEGT. The CDR3, from cysteine to phenylalanine, totals 18 residues. Only the CDR3 portion is preserved as DNA: 54 bases, with reading frame beginning at the first base. V is cut back by 1 base and J by 8 bases, with 12 bases in the junction unmatched. According to the study, the label for this sample's treatment or condition signals: nivolumab (PD-1 blockade) given before sampling. The DNeasy Blood and Tissue Kit was used to extract DNA from formalin-fixed paraffin-embedded specimens. Comments on this clone: Its antigen remains undetermined. No clone much larger than this one lies a single base away; base qualities are absent.

The immunoSEQ assay was used to amplify and sequence the TCR beta locus, producing bulk TCR Vbeta CDR3 data. Per the original workflow: CDR3s were excluded if they were non-productive, were shorter than 7 amino acids, or did not start with C or end with F/W. Analysis was restricted to specimens with at least 1000 reads, and each clonotype was defined at the amino acid level. To compute clonality, Pielou's evenness was subtracted from 1. To equalize library sizes, abundance-weighted random subsampling with replacement was performed and repeated 100 times so that 95% confidence intervals could be reported. The Morisita overlap index was used to quantify repertoire overlap, and the top 40 clones in each specimen were examined for overlap with the irAE. TCRdb mirrors the immuneACCESS table, restricted to in-frame sequences. Some clones are absent from its copies; in checked studies, under half trace to an unresolved V gene, and the reason for the others is unknown. V, J and clone size reflect that table, while D and trimming were determined from the DNA. The sample table holds fewer than 10,000 clones, of which around 94% were seen once. The ten biggest clones cover 2% to 2.5% of the sample.

Here the chain combines TRBV6-1 and TRBJ2-1; 12 bases in the middle match TRBD2. The receptor's source is a female donor with metastatic renal cell carcinoma. The sequencing used lymph node tissue, collected from a patient treated with anti-PD-1 therapy. The nucleotide sequence is given as TGTGCCAGCAGTGAAGGACTAGCGGGAGAGGTGGGGCCGTATGAGCAGTTCTTC. It codes for CASSEGLAGEVGPYEQFF.